Listed below are T cell receptor beta chains from one sample, sequenced in a study of blood T cell repertoires in COVID-19. TCRdb's table, derived via immunoSEQ multiplex PCR, lists solely in-frame clones and lacks some. Here the sample spans 250,000 to 350,000 clones, more than 75% being singletons. The source material was peripheral blood. These receptors were obtained from a woman aged 25 to 39 who had recovered from COVID-19. Each CDR3 is given with its conserved first and last residue. Fields, in order: J gene, V gene, clone size, D gene, CDR3 protein, CDR3 DNA. D genes are given only for firm matches. Only some rows state a clone size, as once, few, many or a class for expanded clones.

j_call: TRBJ2-2; v_call: TRBV21-1; clone_size: NA; d_call: NA; cdr3_aa: CASSKKSGVNTGELFF; cdr3_nt: TGTGCCAGCAGCAAAAAAAGCGGGGTGAACACCGGGGAGCTGTTTTTT
j_call: TRBJ1-4; v_call: TRBV25-1; clone_size: NA; d_call: NA; cdr3_aa: CASSEFQAGEEKLFF; cdr3_nt: TGTGCCAGCAGTGAATTCCAGGCAGGGGAGGAAAAACTGTTTTTT
j_call: TRBJ1-1; v_call: TRBV7-2; clone_size: NA; d_call: NA; cdr3_aa: CASSPGTSAVKAFF; cdr3_nt: TGTGCCAGCAGCCCGGGGACATCGGCCGTTAAAGCTTTCTTT
j_call: TRBJ2-1; v_call: TRBV6-6; clone_size: NA; d_call: NA; cdr3_aa: CASSYLREPDEVEFF; cdr3_nt: TGTGCCAGCAGTTATTTGCGGGAACCCGATGAAGTCGAGTTCTTC
j_call: TRBJ2-3; v_call: TRBV5-1; clone_size: NA; d_call: NA; cdr3_aa: CASSLDFTDTQYF; cdr3_nt: TGCGCCAGCAGCCTGGACTTCACAGATACGCAGTATTTT
j_call: TRBJ1-5; v_call: TRBV28; clone_size: NA; d_call: NA; cdr3_aa: CASSFHTDSRRIRPQHF; cdr3_nt: TGTGCCAGCAGTTTTCATACGGACAGCCGAAGAATTCGGCCCCAGCATTTT
j_call: TRBJ2-7; v_call: TRBV5-8; clone_size: NA; d_call: NA; cdr3_aa: CASSFRADNYEQYF; cdr3_nt: TGTGCCAGCAGCTTCCGCGCGGATAACTACGAGCAGTACTTC
j_call: TRBJ1-1; v_call: TRBV20-1; clone_size: NA; d_call: NA; cdr3_aa: CSARSNTEAFF; cdr3_nt: TGCAGCGCTCGGTCGAACACTGAAGCTTTCTTT
j_call: TRBJ2-3; v_call: TRBV7-2; clone_size: NA; d_call: NA; cdr3_aa: CASSLPPTDTQYF; cdr3_nt: TGTGCCAGCAGCTTACCTCCCACAGATACGCAGTATTTT
j_call: TRBJ1-6; v_call: TRBV4-1; clone_size: few; d_call: TRBD1; cdr3_aa: CASSPTGDSPLHF; cdr3_nt: TGCGCCAGCAGCCCTACAGGGGATTCACCCCTCCACTTT
j_call: TRBJ1-5; v_call: TRBV5-6; clone_size: NA; d_call: TRBD1; cdr3_aa: CASSLGTGMIMGPQHF; cdr3_nt: TGTGCCAGCAGCCTTGGGACAGGGATGATTATGGGGCCCCAGCATTTT
j_call: TRBJ2-7; v_call: TRBV28; clone_size: NA; d_call: NA; cdr3_aa: CASSSAELVAWEQYF; cdr3_nt: TGTGCCAGCAGTTCCGCCGAGTTGGTTGCGTGGGAGCAGTACTTC
j_call: TRBJ1-4; v_call: TRBV5-1; clone_size: NA; d_call: TRBD1; cdr3_aa: CASSPLGQGGSEKLFF; cdr3_nt: TGCGCCAGCAGCCCACTAGGACAGGGCGGATCTGAAAAACTGTTTTTT
j_call: TRBJ2-7; v_call: TRBV7-9; clone_size: NA; d_call: TRBD2; cdr3_aa: CASSPRLAGDYEQYF; cdr3_nt: TGTGCCAGCAGCCCCAGACTAGCGGGGGACTACGAGCAGTACTTC
j_call: TRBJ1-6; v_call: TRBV15; clone_size: NA; d_call: TRBD1; cdr3_aa: CATSTPGTGMSPLHF; cdr3_nt: TGTGCCACCAGCACCCCCGGGACAGGAATGTCACCCCTCCACTTT
j_call: TRBJ1-1; v_call: TRBV6-5; clone_size: NA; d_call: NA; cdr3_aa: CASFEAPLRSEAFF; cdr3_nt: TGTGCCAGCTTTGAGGCTCCATTACGGAGTGAAGCTTTCTTT
j_call: TRBJ1-3; v_call: TRBV11-2; clone_size: once; d_call: NA; cdr3_aa: CASSQAFSGNTIYF; cdr3_nt: TGTGCCAGCAGCCAGGCCTTCTCTGGAAACACCATATATTTT
j_call: TRBJ2-1; v_call: TRBV10-3; clone_size: NA; d_call: TRBD1; cdr3_aa: CAIRDLDRGRDEQFF; cdr3_nt: TGTGCCATCAGGGACTTGGACAGGGGAAGGGATGAGCAGTTCTTC
j_call: TRBJ2-1; v_call: TRBV7-2; clone_size: NA; d_call: NA; cdr3_aa: CASSHGVGTYNEQFF; cdr3_nt: TGTGCCAGCAGCCACGGGGTAGGGACATACAATGAGCAGTTCTTC
j_call: TRBJ2-2; v_call: TRBV27; clone_size: NA; d_call: NA; cdr3_aa: CASSPTRPLGELFF; cdr3_nt: TGTGCCAGCAGTCCGACTCGACCGCTCGGGGAGCTGTTTTTT
j_call: TRBJ2-1; v_call: TRBV7-9; clone_size: NA; d_call: TRBD2; cdr3_aa: CASSPTSGGSVDEQFF; cdr3_nt: TGTGCCAGCAGCCCTACTAGCGGGGGGTCGGTGGATGAGCAGTTCTTC
j_call: TRBJ2-1; v_call: TRBV7-9; clone_size: NA; d_call: TRBD2; cdr3_aa: CASSAGLAGAGVDEQFF; cdr3_nt: TGTGCCAGCAGCGCGGGACTAGCGGGAGCTGGGGTTGATGAGCAGTTCTTC
j_call: TRBJ1-2; v_call: TRBV6-5; clone_size: NA; d_call: NA; cdr3_aa: CASSYFGASGYTF; cdr3_nt: TGTGCCAGCAGTTATTTTGGGGCTAGTGGCTACACCTTC
j_call: TRBJ1-2; v_call: TRBV6-5; clone_size: NA; d_call: NA; cdr3_aa: CASSYSMGGSYGYTF; cdr3_nt: TGTGCCAGCAGTTACTCGATGGGGGGGAGCTATGGCTACACCTTC
j_call: TRBJ2-7; v_call: TRBV7-2; clone_size: NA; d_call: TRBD2; cdr3_aa: CASSSGVAGGQKYF; cdr3_nt: TGTGCCAGCAGCTCGGGGGTAGCGGGAGGTCAAAAGTACTTC
j_call: TRBJ2-2; v_call: TRBV7-9; clone_size: NA; d_call: NA; cdr3_aa: CASTNSGGTNTGELFF; cdr3_nt: TGTGCCAGCACCAATTCGGGGGGCACGAACACCGGGGAGCTGTTTTTT
j_call: TRBJ2-7; v_call: TRBV13; clone_size: once; d_call: TRBD2; cdr3_aa: CASSFRTSRYEQYF; cdr3_nt: TGTGCCAGCAGCTTTCGGACTAGCAGATACGAGCAGTACTTC
j_call: TRBJ1-2; v_call: TRBV15; clone_size: NA; d_call: NA; cdr3_aa: CATSRGGGEGYTF; cdr3_nt: TGTGCCACCAGTAGGGGCGGTGGTGAGGGCTACACCTTC
j_call: TRBJ1-1; v_call: TRBV6-1; clone_size: NA; d_call: TRBD1; cdr3_aa: CASSEWTGPGTEAFF; cdr3_nt: TGTGCCAGCAGTGAATGGACAGGCCCGGGGACTGAAGCTTTCTTT
j_call: TRBJ2-3; v_call: TRBV29-1; clone_size: NA; d_call: TRBD2; cdr3_aa: CSVVTGGLTDTQYF; cdr3_nt: TGCAGCGTTGTTACGGGAGGGCTCACAGATACGCAGTATTTT
j_call: TRBJ1-1; v_call: TRBV25-1; clone_size: NA; d_call: NA; cdr3_aa: CASSDTKGYTEAFF; cdr3_nt: TGTGCCAGCAGTGACACGAAGGGGTACACTGAAGCTTTCTTT
j_call: TRBJ2-1; v_call: TRBV29-1; clone_size: NA; d_call: TRBD1; cdr3_aa: CSVEGQAIQFF; cdr3_nt: TGCAGCGTTGAGGGACAGGCCATTCAGTTCTTC
j_call: TRBJ2-3; v_call: TRBV27; clone_size: NA; d_call: TRBD2; cdr3_aa: CASSLGTSRTDTQYF; cdr3_nt: TGTGCCAGCAGTTTAGGGACTAGCCGAACAGATACGCAGTATTTT
j_call: TRBJ1-2; v_call: TRBV4-1; clone_size: NA; d_call: NA; cdr3_aa: CASSAGADSNYGYTF; cdr3_nt: TGCGCCAGCAGCGCAGGCGCAGATTCTAACTATGGCTACACCTTC
j_call: TRBJ1-2; v_call: TRBV7-3; clone_size: NA; d_call: TRBD1; cdr3_aa: CASSLHGTDYGYTF; cdr3_nt: TGTGCCAGCAGCTTACACGGGACAGACTATGGCTACACCTTC
j_call: TRBJ1-1; v_call: TRBV19; clone_size: NA; d_call: NA; cdr3_aa: CASRPEGLWTEAFF; cdr3_nt: TGTGCCAGTAGACCGGAGGGATTGTGGACTGAAGCTTTCTTT
j_call: TRBJ2-1; v_call: TRBV18; clone_size: once; d_call: TRBD2; cdr3_aa: CASSPAASGLNEQFF; cdr3_nt: TGTGCCAGCTCACCTGCGGCTAGCGGGTTAAATGAGCAGTTCTTC
j_call: TRBJ2-1; v_call: TRBV12-2; clone_size: NA; d_call: NA; cdr3_aa: CASRLTGAGGNEQFF; cdr3_nt: TGTGCAAGTCGCTTGACAGGGGCGGGAGGGAATGAGCAGTTCTTC
j_call: TRBJ2-7; v_call: TRBV4-1; clone_size: NA; d_call: NA; cdr3_aa: CASSQDPRGSRPYEQYF; cdr3_nt: TGCGCCAGCAGCCAAGATCCTCGGGGGAGTAGGCCCTACGAGCAGTACTTC
j_call: TRBJ2-1; v_call: TRBV20-1; clone_size: NA; d_call: TRBD2; cdr3_aa: CSASVTSGGHNEQFF; cdr3_nt: TGCAGTGCTAGTGTGACTAGCGGGGGGCACAATGAGCAGTTCTTC
j_call: TRBJ2-1; v_call: TRBV6-6; clone_size: NA; d_call: NA; cdr3_aa: CASSSGGGTGEQFF; cdr3_nt: TGTGCCAGCAGTTCCGGCGGGGGTACAGGGGAGCAGTTCTTC